The 14 T cell receptor beta chains reported below all come from one sample, sequenced in a study of post-analysis software for immune sequencing data (dated by TCRdb to between 2014 and 2017). Results the study describes overall, beyond this receptor: Patients showed significantly higher frequencies than controls for five TRBV segments, among them TRBV5-6, TRBV5-1 and TRBV20-1.

Library preparation employed PCR. The instrument given in TCRdb is Illumina HiSeq 2500. To reduce PCR and sequencing biases, unique molecular identifiers were incorporated into the TCR beta cDNA libraries. The public reads were reprocessed in TCRdb via fastp at Q25 and MiXCR, keeping in-frame beta chains. Entries are consolidated by CDR3 protein sequence, retaining the most common genes and DNA. The sample profile shows approximately 440,000 distinct CDR3 sequences; roughly 45% of them were found once. The ten top clones hold 9.5% to 13% of the sample. What these receptors recognize is not known. The sample consisted of blood. The receptor set was obtained from a girl between 5 and 17 years old with multiple sclerosis.

This clonotype was picked up one time. This chain links TRBV6-5 with TRBJ1-2, with TRBD1 as a possible D gene (6 bases). This CDR3 spans 15 amino acids. Trimming pared 0 bases from V and 0 bases from J, leaving 8 bases between. Germline lookup yields CDR1 MNHEY and CDR2 SVGAGI. As DNA, the CDR3 is TGTGCCAGCAGTTACTCGAAGGGGGCTAACTATGGCTACACCTTC. Residues: CASSYSKGANYGYTF.

The chain uses TRBV6-5 and TRBJ2-5; D is ambiguous. Germline loops: CDR1 MNHEY, CDR2 SVGAGI. This CDR3 comprises 15 residues. The V gene lost 0 bases and the J gene lost 0 bases, with 8 bases spanning the gap. CDR3 protein: CASSYSGGYQETQYF. The CDR3 bases are TGTGCCAGCAGTTACTCCGGCGGATACCAAGAGACCCAGTACTTC.

The chain employs TRBV5-1 and TRBJ2-3; D is possibly TRBD1 or TRBD2 (5 bases each). The germline V gene encodes CDR1 SGHRS and CDR2 YFSETQ. The CDR3 is 15 residues long. Trimming left V 0 bases short and J 4 bases short, with 12 bases between. This chain's CDR3 is CASSLGGAGSDTQYF. Written as DNA, the CDR3 is TGCGCCAGCAGCTTGGGAGGGGCCGGGTCAGATACGCAGTATTTT.

This clonotype showed up just a few times. V gene TRBV7-8 combines with J gene TRBJ2-1; 7 nucleotides match TRBD2. The CDR3 covers 16 residues. V was clipped by 2 bases and J by 7 bases; unmatched bases: 11. Germline V gene sequence: CDR1 SGHVS, CDR2 FQNEAQ. CDR3 sequence: CASSLFRPAGSNEQFF. CDR3 nucleotides: TGTGCCAGCAGCTTATTTCGGCCAGCGGGATCTAATGAGCAGTTCTTC.

This clonotype came up a few times. J is TRBJ2-3 and V is TRBV7-3; D may match TRBD1 or TRBD2 (6 bases each). Germline CDR1 is SGHTA and CDR2 is FQGTGA. The CDR3 totals 14 residues. V was shortened by 2 bases and J by 5 bases, with 11 bases between the two germline ends. CDR3 protein: CASSLSGAGDTQYF. The CDR3 DNA follows: TGTGCCAGCAGCTTATCGGGGGCGGGAGATACGCAGTATTTT.

The J gene is TRBJ2-1, the V gene TRBV4-1; possible D gene TRBD2, 5 bases. The CDR3 consists of 15 residues. Germline assignment: CDR1 MGHRA and CDR2 YSYEKL. The V gene lost 0 bases and the J gene lost 8 bases, with 14 bases spanning the gap. The CDR3 is CASSQDEGEADEQFF. The CDR3 DNA reads as TGCGCCAGCAGCCAAGATGAGGGAGAGGCGGATGAGCAGTTCTTC.

V and J are TRBV20-1 and TRBJ2-1; either TRBD1 or TRBD2 may supply D (6 bases each). V lost 0 bases to trimming and J lost 5 bases, with 11 bases between them. The CDR3 runs 14 residues. Germline V CDR1 and CDR2: DFQATT, SNEGSKA (reference sequence). CDR3 sequence (DNA): TGCAGTGCTAGAGAGGGGCGGGACAACAATGAGCAGTTCTTC. Encoded protein: CSAREGRDNNEQFF.

This clonotype was found a few times. The gene calls are TRBV3-1 and TRBJ2-6, with D perhaps TRBD2 (5 bases). Germline V lookup: CDR1 LGHDT, CDR2 YNNKEL (reference sequence). The V gene lost 3 bases and the J gene lost 4 bases, with 13 bases spanning the gap. The CDR3 is 16 residues long. For the CDR3, the DNA is TGTGCCAGCAGCCATTACGGGAATAGGGGGGCCAACGTCCTGACTTTC. Protein: CASSHYGNRGANVLTF.

This clonotype has just a few counts. The genes are TRBV20-1 and TRBJ2-3; D unresolved. CDR1 DFQATT and CDR2 SNEGSKA come from the germline V gene (reference sequence). V lost 2 bases and J lost 6, with 12 bases in between. This CDR3 region has 13 residues. The CDR3, as DNA: TGCAGTGCTAGAAGGTCCAAAGTGGATACGCAGTATTTT. Translation: CSARRSKVDTQYF.

The gene calls are TRBV20-1 and TRBJ2-1; no firm D call. Trimming took 5 bases from V and 5 from J, leaving 13 bases between them. CDR1 and CDR2 (germline): DFQATT, SNEGSKA (reference sequence). The CDR3 sequence is 13 residues long. CDR3 in amino acids: CSALSGPHNEQFF. CDR3 coding DNA: TGCAGTGCTTTGTCCGGGCCTCACAATGAGCAGTTCTTC.

This clonotype has just a few counts. The chain joins TRBV7-2 to TRBJ1-5; D unclear. Trimming removed 1 base from V and 3 bases from J, with 10 bases in between. The CDR3 loop spans 15 amino acids. CDR1 and CDR2 (germline): SGHTA, FQGNSA. Here the CDR3 DNA reads TGTGCCAGCAGCTTAGTGGGAGACAACAATCAGCCCCAGCATTTT. Encoded protein: CASSLVGDNNQPQHF.

This clonotype was seen a few times. This rearrangement joins TRBV5-1 to TRBJ2-7, with D unresolved. V shed 1 base and J shed 0 bases, with 11 bases lying between them. Germline loops: CDR1 SGHRS, CDR2 YFSETQ. This CDR3 contains 15 residues. CDR3 sequence: CASSLSASSSYEQYF. CDR3 bases: TGCGCCAGCAGCTTGTCCGCCTCCAGCTCCTACGAGCAGTACTTC.

The chain has TRBV18 and TRBJ1-4; the D is unclear. Germline CDR1 is KGHSH and CDR2 is LQKENI. The V end was cut by 1 base, the J end by 3 bases, with 6 bases between. CDR3 length: 14 amino acids. The CDR3 DNA sequence: TGTGCCAGCTCACCACGGGAATCTAATGAAAAACTGTTTTTT. Protein: CASSPRESNEKLFF.

This clonotype has a single count. In DNA form, the CDR3 reads TGCGCCAGCAGCCGGGGTAGCGGGGGAAAATCCTACGAGCAGTACTTC. Translated: CASSRGSGGKSYEQYF. The chain has TRBV5-1 and TRBJ2-7; 9 bases fit TRBD2. Germline V gene data show CDR1 as SGHRS and CDR2 as YFSETQ. The CDR3 contains 16 residues. The V gene end was trimmed by 4 bases and the J gene end by 1 base; junction bases not matched to a gene: 9.